This TCR beta chain originates from a study of CD8 T cells in ankylosing spondylitis. As for this clonotype: The antigen is unknown.

Findings of the study overall: Within peripheral blood, clones linked to disease were CD8+ and relatively rare. Prior work had noted some motif variants in reactive arthritis blood and synovial fluid. Within ankylosing spondylitis blood, a TCR beta motif made up of eight highly homologous variants appeared to be characteristic.

V was trimmed by 9 bases and J by 8 bases, leaving 20 bases between them. Germline CDR1 is SNHLY and CDR2 is FYNNEI. This CDR3 region has 14 residues. Quantitative 5'-RACE was performed with molecular barcodes, and it yielded the TCR beta libraries. Each CDR3 protein gets one entry after TCRdb re-called the 5' RACE reads with MiXCR. The table lists roughly 140,000 distinct CDR3 sequences, under 45% of them singletons. The sample taken for sequencing was synovial fluid, either unsorted or a sorted T cell fraction (not recorded which). The chain has TRBV2 and TRBJ1-5; D is unclear. The source of this sequence is a male donor with ankylosing spondylitis. The CDR3 protein is CASGPSETKEPQHF. Written as DNA, the CDR3 is TGTGCCAGTGGGCCCTCGGAAACAAAAGAGCCCCAGCATTTT.